Sequencing of this TCR beta chain was carried out in a study of identical twins. Findings of the study overall: Cord blood beta clonotypes present at high abundance carried fewer insertions; no such pattern appeared in memory repertoires.

This clonotype has just a few counts. Antigen unknown. TCRdb reprocessed the 5' RACE reads via MiXCR and lists one record per CDR3 protein. The sample records hundreds of thousands of distinct CDR3 sequences, about 7.3% being singletons. These same data were also listed under a study on yellow fever vaccine responses in identical twins.

Sequences were obtained from memory (CD45RO+) T cells sorted from blood. This clonotype was obtained from a woman aged 18-29 years in good health.

The CDR3 sequence is CASSSRVLQTQYF. CDR3 coding DNA: TGTGCCAGCAGCTCCAGGGTTCTGCAGACCCAGTACTTC. This sequence joins TRBV3-1 and TRBJ2-5; possibly TRBD1 for D (5 bases). Germline V gene sequence: CDR1 LGHDT, CDR2 YNNKEL (reference sequence). The CDR3 is 13 residues long. Trimming pared 5 bases from V and 6 bases from J, leaving 13 bases between.